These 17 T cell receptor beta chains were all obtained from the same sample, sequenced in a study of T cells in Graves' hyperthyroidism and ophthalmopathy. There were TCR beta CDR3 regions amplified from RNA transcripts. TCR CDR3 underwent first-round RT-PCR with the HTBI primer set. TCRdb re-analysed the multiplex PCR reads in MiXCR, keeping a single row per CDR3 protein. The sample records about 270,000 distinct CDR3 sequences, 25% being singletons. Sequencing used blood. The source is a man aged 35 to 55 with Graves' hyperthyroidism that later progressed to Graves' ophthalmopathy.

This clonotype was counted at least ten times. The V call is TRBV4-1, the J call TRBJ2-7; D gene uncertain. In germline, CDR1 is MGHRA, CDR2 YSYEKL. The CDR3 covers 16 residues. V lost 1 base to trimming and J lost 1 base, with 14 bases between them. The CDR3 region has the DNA TGCGCCAGCAGCCAAGTTGCGGCAACTCCGTCCTACGAGCAGTACTTC. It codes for CASSQVAATPSYEQYF.

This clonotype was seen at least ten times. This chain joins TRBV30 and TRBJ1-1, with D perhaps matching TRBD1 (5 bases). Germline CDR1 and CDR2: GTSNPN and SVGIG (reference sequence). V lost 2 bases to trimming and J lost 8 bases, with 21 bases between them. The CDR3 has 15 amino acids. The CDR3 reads CAWSPWGTSRREAFF. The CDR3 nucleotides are TGTGCCTGGAGTCCTTGGGGGACGTCTAGAAGAGAAGCTTTCTTT.

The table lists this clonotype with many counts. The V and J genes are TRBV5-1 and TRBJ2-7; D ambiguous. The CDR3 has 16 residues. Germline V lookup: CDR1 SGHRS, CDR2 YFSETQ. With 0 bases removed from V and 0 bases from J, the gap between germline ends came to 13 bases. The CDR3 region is CASSLGLTEVSYEQYF. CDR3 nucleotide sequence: TGCGCCAGCAGCTTGGGCCTTACAGAGGTCTCCTACGAGCAGTACTTC.

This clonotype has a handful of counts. DNA for the CDR3: TGTGCCAGCAGTGGACTAGCGGGAGGGCCTATTATCTACGAGCAGTACTTC. It encodes CASSGLAGGPIIYEQYF. The chain is built from TRBV3-1 and TRBJ2-7, with 15 bases that match TRBD2. This CDR3 spans 17 amino acids. Germline lookup yields CDR1 LGHDT and CDR2 YNNKEL (reference sequence). Trimming removed 6 bases from V and 3 bases from J; junction bases left unmatched: 9.

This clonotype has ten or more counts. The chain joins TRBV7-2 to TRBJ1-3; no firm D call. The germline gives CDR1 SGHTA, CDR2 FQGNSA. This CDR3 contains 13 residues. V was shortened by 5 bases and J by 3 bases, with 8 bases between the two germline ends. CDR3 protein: CASSPHNGNTIYF. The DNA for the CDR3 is TGTGCCAGCAGCCCTCATAATGGAAACACCATATATTTT. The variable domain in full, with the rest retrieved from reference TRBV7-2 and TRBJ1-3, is GAGVSQSPSNKVTEKGKDVELRCDPISGHTALYWYRQSLGQGLEFLIYFQGNSAPDKSGLPSDRFSAERTGGSVSTLTIQRTQQEDSAVYLCASSPHNGNTIYFGEGSWLTVV.

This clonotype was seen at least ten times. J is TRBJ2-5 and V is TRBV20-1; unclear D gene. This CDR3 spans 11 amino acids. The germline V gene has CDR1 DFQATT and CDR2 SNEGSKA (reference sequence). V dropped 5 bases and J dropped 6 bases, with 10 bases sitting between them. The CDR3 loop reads CSAQVLKTQYF. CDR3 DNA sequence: TGCAGTGCTCAGGTTCTGAAGACCCAGTACTTC.

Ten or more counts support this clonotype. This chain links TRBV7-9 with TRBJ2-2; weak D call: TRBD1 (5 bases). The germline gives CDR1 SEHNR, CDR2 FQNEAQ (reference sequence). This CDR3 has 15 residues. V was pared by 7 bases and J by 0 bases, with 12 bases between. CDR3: CASNGKGTNTGELFF. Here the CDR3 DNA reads TGTGCCAGCAATGGAAAGGGGACGAACACCGGGGAGCTGTTTTTT.

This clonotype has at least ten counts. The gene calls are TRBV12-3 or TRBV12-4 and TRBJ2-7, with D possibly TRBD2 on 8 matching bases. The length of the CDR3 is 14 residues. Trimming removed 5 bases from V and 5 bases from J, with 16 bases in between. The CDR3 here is CASSPREGADEQYF. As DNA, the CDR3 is TGTGCCAGCAGTCCCCGGGAGGGGGCGGACGAGCAGTACTTC.

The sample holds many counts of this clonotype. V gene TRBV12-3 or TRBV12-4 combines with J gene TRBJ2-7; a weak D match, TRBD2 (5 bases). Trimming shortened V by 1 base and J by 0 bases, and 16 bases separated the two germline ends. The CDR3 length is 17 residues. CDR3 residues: CASSLGFLWRASYEQYF. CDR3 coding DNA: TGTGCCAGCAGTTTAGGGTTTCTCTGGCGGGCCTCCTACGAGCAGTACTTC.

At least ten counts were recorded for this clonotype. CDR3: CATSRDHPRGGVGYF. Here the CDR3 DNA reads TGTGCCACCAGCAGAGATCACCCGCGGGGTGGAGTCGGGTATTTT. The rearrangement links TRBV15 to TRBJ2-3; tentatively, D is TRBD2 (6 bases). CDR1 is LNHNV and CDR2 is YYDKDF in the germline V gene (reference sequence). CDR3 length equals 15 residues. Trimming took off 0 bases at V and 14 bases at J, with 21 bases between the two ends.

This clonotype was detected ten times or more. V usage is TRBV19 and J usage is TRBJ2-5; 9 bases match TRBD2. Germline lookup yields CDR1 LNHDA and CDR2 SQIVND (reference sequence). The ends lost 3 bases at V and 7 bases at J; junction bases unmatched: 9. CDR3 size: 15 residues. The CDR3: CASSITSGRSRTQYF. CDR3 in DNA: TGTGCCAGTAGTATTACTAGCGGGCGTTCCAGGACCCAGTACTTC.

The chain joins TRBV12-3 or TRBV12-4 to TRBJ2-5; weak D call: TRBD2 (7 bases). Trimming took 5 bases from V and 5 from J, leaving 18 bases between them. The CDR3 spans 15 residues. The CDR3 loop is CASSPTISGGETQYF. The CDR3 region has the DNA TGTGCCAGCAGTCCCACGATATCGGGGGGCGAGACCCAGTACTTC.

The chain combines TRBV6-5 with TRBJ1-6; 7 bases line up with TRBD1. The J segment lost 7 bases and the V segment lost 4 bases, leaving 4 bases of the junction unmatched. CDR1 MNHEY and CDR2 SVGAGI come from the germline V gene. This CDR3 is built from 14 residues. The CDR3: CASSWDSSNSPLHF. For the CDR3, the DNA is TGTGCCAGCAGTTGGGACAGCTCAAATTCACCCCTCCACTTT.

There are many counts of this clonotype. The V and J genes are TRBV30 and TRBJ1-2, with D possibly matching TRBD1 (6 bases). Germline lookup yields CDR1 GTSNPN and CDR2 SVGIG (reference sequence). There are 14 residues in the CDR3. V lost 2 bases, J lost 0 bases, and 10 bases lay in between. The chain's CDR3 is CAWSKRQANYGYTF. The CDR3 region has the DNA TGTGCCTGGAGTAAAAGACAGGCTAACTATGGCTACACCTTC.

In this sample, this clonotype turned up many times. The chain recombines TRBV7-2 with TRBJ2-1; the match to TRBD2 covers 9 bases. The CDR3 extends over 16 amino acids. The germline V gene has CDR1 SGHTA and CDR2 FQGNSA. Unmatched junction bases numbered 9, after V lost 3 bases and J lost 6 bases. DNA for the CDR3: TGTGCCAGCAGCTTTGGTAGCGGGAGTTCGTCCAATGAGCAGTTCTTC. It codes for CASSFGSGSSSNEQFF.

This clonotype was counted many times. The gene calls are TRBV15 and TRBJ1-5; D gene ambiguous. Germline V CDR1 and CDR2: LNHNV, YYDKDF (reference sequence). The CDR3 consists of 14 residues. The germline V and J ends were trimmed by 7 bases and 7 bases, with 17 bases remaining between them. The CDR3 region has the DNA TGTGCCACCAAATCCCGGGAGGGAGGACAGCCCCAGCATTTT. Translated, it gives CATKSREGGQPQHF.

The chain's CDR3 is CASSPESGLYEQYF. The CDR3 DNA reads as TGTGCCAGCAGTCCCGAATCAGGGCTCTACGAGCAGTACTTC. The chain uses TRBV27 and TRBJ2-7, with D maybe TRBD1 (5 bases). The CDR3 extends over 14 amino acids. Germline values: CDR1 MNHEY, CDR2 SMNVEV (reference sequence). Trimming removed 5 bases at V and 3 bases at J, with 14 bases between.